This entry lists 3 T cell receptor beta chains sequenced from one sample in a study of blood T cell repertoires in COVID-19. Only in-frame clones appear in the TCRdb table, and some are missing; sequencing was by immunoSEQ multiplex PCR. The sample shows about 15,000 clones, roughly 70% of them seen only once. Specimen: peripheral blood. The receptor set was obtained from a man in his sixties with acute or convalescent COVID-19.

The chain has TRBV19 and TRBJ1-1, with no clear D. V shed 4 bases and J shed 1 base, with 7 bases lying between them. The length of the CDR3 is 13 residues. From germline, CDR1 is LNHDA and CDR2 SQIVND (reference sequence). The CDR3 DNA sequence: TGTGCCAGTAGTAATAACAGGAACACTGAAGCTTTCTTT. Translation gives CASSNNRNTEAFF.

The chain links TRBV27 to TRBJ1-6; D is possibly TRBD1 (5 bases). This CDR3 contains 17 residues. Germline V gives CDR1 MNHEY, CDR2 SMNVEV (reference sequence). V lost 6 bases and J lost 1, with 16 bases in between. CDR3: CASRAGGVGSYNSPLHF. The CDR3 DNA follows: TGTGCCAGCAGGGCCGGAGGGGTGGGTTCCTATAATTCACCCCTCCACTTT.

V gene TRBV21-1 combines with J gene TRBJ1-2. TRBV21-1 is a pseudogene segment. The CDR3 sequence is 10 residues long. The CDR3 sequence: CANNGDGYTF. As DNA, the CDR3 is TGTGCCAACAACGGGGATGGCTACACCTTC.